The 3 T cell receptor beta chains below were found in one sample sequenced in a study of blood T cell repertoires in COVID-19. Produced via immunoSEQ multiplex PCR; TCRdb's table is partial and in-frame only. Of 200,000 to 250,000 clones in the sample, 81% were seen once. The sequencing sample was made of PBMCs or T cells enriched from blood (not recorded which). The receptor set was obtained from a woman in her forties or fifties with acute COVID-19.

About this clone itself: This sample also contains other DNA sequences that code for the same CDR3. The rearrangement links TRBV18 to TRBJ2-5; D ambiguous. The CDR3 loop spans 12 amino acids. V was pared by 3 bases and J by 4 bases, with 6 bases between. CDR1 KGHSH and CDR2 LQKENI come from the germline V gene. CDR3 bases: TGTGCCAGCTCACCTGGCGGAGAGACCCAGTACTTC. Residues: CASSPGGETQYF. Full variable domain (missing parts from reference TRBV18 and TRBJ2-5): NAGVMQNPRHLVRRRGQEARLRCSPMKGHSHVYWYRQLPEEGLKFMVYLQKENIIDESGMPKERFSAEFPKEGPSILRIQQVVRGDSAAYFCASSPGGETQYFGPGTRLLVL.

This sequence joins TRBV7-6 and TRBJ1-4, with TRBD1 matching over 10 bases. The CDR3 is 15 residues long. V was pared by 4 bases and J by 8 bases, with 7 bases of the junction left unmatched. Germline V gives CDR1 SGHVS, CDR2 FNYEAQ. The CDR3 coding sequence is TGTGCCAGCAGCTCTACAGGACAGGGGGGGGAAAAACTGTTTTTT. This encodes CASSSTGQGGEKLFF. Supplemented by reference TRBV7-6 and TRBJ1-4, the full variable domain reads GAGVSQSPRYKVTKRGQDVALRCDPISGHVSLYWYRQALGQGPEFLTYFNYEAQQDKSGLPNDRFSAERPEGSISTLTIQRTEQRDSAMYRCASSSTGQGGEKLFFGSGTQLSVL.

The genes are TRBV7-3 and TRBJ1-1; tentative D call: TRBD1 (5 bases). Looked up from germline, CDR1 is SGHTA and CDR2 is FQGTGA. V gave up 3 bases and J gave up 2 bases, with 7 bases separating them. The length of the CDR3 is 13 residues. The chain's CDR3 is CASSFTGNTEAFF. The CDR3 DNA reads as TGTGCCAGCAGCTTTACAGGCAACACTGAAGCTTTCTTT.